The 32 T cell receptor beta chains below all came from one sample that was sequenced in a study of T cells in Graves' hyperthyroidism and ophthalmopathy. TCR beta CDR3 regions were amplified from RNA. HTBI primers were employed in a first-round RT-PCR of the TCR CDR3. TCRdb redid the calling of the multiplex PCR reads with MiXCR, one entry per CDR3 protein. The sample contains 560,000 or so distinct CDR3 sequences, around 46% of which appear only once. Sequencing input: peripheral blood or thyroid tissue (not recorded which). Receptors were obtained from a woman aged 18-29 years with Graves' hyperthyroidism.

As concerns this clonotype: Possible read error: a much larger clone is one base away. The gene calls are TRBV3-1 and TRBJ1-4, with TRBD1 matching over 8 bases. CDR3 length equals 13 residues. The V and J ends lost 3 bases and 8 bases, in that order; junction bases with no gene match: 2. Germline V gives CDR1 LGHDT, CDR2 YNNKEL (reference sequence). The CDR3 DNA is TGTGCCAGCAGCCAGAGACAGGGGGAAAAACTGTTTTTT. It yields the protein CASSQRQGEKLFF.

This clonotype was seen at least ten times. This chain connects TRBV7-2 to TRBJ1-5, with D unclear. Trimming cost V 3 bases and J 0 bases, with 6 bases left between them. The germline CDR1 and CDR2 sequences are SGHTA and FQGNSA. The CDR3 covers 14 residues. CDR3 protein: CASSFRVSNQPQHF. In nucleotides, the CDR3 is TGTGCCAGCAGCTTCCGGGTTAGCAATCAGCCCCAGCATTTT.

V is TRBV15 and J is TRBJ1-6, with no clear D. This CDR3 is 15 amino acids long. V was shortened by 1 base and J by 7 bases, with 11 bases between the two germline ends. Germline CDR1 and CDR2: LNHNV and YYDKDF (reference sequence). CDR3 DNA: TGTGCCACCAGCAGAGGGGAGCTAGGCAATTCACCCCTCCACTTT. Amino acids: CATSRGELGNSPLHF.

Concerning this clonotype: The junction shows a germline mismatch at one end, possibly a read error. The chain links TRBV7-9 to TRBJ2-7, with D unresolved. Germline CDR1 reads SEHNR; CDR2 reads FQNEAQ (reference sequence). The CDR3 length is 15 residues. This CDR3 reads CASSFQFTEDYEQYF. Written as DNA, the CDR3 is TGCGCCAGCAGCTTTCAATTTACAGAAGACTACGAGCAGTACTTC.

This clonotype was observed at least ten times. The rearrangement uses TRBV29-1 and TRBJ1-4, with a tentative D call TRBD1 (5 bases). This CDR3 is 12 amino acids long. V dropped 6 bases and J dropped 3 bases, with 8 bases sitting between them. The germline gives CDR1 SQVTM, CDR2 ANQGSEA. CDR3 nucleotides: TGCAGCGTCGGGGGTCCTAATGAAAAACTGTTTTTT. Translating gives CSVGGPNEKLFF.

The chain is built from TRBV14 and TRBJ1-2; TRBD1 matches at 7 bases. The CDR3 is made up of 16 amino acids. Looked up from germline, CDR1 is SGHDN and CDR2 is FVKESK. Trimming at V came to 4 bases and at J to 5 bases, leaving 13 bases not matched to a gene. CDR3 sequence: CASSLDTGTEAYGYTF. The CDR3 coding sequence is TGTGCCAGCAGCCTCGACACCGGGACAGAGGCGTATGGCTACACCTTC.

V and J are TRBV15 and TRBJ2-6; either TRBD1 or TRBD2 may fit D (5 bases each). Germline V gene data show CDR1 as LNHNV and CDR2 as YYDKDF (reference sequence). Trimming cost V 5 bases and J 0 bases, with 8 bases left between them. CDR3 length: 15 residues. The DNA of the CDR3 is TGTGCCACCAGCGGGACGATCTCTGGGGCCAACGTCCTGACTTTC. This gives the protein CATSGTISGANVLTF.

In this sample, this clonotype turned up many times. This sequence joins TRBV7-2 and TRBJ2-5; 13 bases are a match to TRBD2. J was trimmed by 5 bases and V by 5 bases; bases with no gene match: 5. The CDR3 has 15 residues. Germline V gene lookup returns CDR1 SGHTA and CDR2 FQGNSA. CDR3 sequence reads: CASSALAGGFETQYF. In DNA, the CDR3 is TGTGCCAGCAGCGCACTAGCGGGAGGGTTCGAGACCCAGTACTTC.

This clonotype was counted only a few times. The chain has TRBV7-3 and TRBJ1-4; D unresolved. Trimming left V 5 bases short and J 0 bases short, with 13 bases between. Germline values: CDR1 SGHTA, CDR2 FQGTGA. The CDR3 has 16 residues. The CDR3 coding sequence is TGTGCCAGCAGCCTGTCGGAGTTTGCAACTAATGAAAAACTGTTTTTT. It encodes CASSLSEFATNEKLFF. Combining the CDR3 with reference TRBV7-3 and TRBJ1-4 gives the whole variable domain GAGVSQTPSNKVTEKGKYVELRCDPISGHTALYWYRQSLGQGPEFLIYFQGTGAADDSGLPNDRFFAVRPEGSVSTLKIQRTERGDSAVYLCASSLSEFATNEKLFFGSGTQLSVL.

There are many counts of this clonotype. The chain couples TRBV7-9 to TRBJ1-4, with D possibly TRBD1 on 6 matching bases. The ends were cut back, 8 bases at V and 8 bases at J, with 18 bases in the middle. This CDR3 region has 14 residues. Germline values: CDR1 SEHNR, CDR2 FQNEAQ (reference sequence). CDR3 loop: CASGGTTWEEKLFF. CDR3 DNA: TGTGCCAGCGGCGGGACAACCTGGGAAGAAAAACTGTTTTTT. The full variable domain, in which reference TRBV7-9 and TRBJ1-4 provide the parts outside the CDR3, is DTGVSQNPRHKITKRGQNVTFRCDPISEHNRLYWYRQTLGQGPEFLTYFQNEAQLEKSRLLSDRFSAERPKGSFSTLEIQRTEQGDSAMYLCASGGTTWEEKLFFGSGTQLSVL.

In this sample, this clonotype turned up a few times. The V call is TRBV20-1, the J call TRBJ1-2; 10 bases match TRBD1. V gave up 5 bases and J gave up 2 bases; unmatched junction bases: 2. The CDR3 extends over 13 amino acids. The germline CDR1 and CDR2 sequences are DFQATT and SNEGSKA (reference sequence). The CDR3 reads CSAPGQGNYGYTF. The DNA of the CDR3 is TGCAGTGCTCCGGGACAGGGGAACTATGGCTACACCTTC.

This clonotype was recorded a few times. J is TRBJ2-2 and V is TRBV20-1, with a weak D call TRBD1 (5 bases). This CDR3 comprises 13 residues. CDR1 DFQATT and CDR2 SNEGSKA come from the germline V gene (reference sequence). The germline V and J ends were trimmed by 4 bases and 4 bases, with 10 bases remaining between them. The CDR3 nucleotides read TGCAGTGCTACCTCGACAGCCACCGGGGAGCTGTTTTTT. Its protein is CSATSTATGELFF.

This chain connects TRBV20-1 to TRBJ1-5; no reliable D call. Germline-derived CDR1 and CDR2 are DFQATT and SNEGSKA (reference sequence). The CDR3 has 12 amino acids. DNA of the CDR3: TGCAGCTCACCGACGAGCAATCAGCCCCAGCATTTT. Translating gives CSSPTSNQPQHF.

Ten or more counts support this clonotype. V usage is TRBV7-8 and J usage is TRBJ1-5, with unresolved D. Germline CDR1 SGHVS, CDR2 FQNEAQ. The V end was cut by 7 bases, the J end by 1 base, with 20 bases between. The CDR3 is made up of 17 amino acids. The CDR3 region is CASTLGRGTRSNQPQHF. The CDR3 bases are TGTGCCAGCACTTTAGGACGGGGAACAAGGAGCAATCAGCCCCAGCATTTT.

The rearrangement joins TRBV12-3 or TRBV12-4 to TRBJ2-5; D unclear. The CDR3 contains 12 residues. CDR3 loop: CASGHLPQTQYF. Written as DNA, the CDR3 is TGTGCTAGTGGTCACCTCCCCCAGACCCAGTACTTC.

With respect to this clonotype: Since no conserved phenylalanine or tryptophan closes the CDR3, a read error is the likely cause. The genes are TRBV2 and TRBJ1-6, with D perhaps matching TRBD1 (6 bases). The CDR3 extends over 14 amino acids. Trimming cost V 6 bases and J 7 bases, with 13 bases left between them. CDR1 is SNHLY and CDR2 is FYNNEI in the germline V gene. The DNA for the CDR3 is TGTGCCAGCAGAGGAGACAGGATCAATTCACCCCTCCACCTT. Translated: CASRGDRINSPLHL.

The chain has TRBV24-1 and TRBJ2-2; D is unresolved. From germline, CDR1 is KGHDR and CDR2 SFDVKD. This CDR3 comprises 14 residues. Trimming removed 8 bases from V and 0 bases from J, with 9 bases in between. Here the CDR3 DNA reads TGTGCCACCAATGGTAAAGCGAACACCGGGGAGCTGTTTTTT. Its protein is CATNGKANTGELFF.

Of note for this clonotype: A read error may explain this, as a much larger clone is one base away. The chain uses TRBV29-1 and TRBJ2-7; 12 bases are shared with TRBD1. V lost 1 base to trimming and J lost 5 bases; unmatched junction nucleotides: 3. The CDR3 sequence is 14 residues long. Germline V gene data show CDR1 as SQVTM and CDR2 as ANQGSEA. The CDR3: CSVEGGQGADEQYF. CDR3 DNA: TGCAGCGTTGAAGGGGGACAGGGGGCCGACGAGCAGTACTTC.

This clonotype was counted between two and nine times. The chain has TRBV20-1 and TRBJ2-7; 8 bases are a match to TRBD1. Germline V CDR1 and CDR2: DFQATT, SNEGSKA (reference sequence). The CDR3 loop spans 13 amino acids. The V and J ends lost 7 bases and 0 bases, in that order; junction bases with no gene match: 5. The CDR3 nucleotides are TGCAGTGTCCACAGGGGGAGCTCCTACGAGCAGTACTTC. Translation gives CSVHRGSSYEQYF.

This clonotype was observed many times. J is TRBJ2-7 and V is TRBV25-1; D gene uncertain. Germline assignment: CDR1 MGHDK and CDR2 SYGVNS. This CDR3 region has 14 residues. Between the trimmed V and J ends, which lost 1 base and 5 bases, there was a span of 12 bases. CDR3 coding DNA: TGTGCCAGCAGTGAATTTACTCGGGCGGACGAGCAGTACTTC. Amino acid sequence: CASSEFTRADEQYF.

The CDR3 spells CASSDYYEGARSPLHF. As DNA, the CDR3 is TGTGCCAGCAGTGACTATTACGAGGGGGCGAGATCACCCCTCCACTTT. The J gene is TRBJ1-6, the V gene TRBV2; TRBD1 agrees at 7 bases. The CDR3 covers 16 residues. The V gene's germline CDR1 is SNHLY and CDR2 FYNNEI. Losses at the gene ends were 3 bases for V and 10 bases for J; bases not matched to a gene: 12.

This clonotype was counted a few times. The CDR3 DNA follows: TGTGCCACCAGTGATTACAAGTCGACCGGGACAGGGGGCGGCTATGGCTACACCTTC. It encodes CATSDYKSTGTGGGYGYTF. The chain combines TRBV24-1 with TRBJ1-2, with 12 bases lining up with TRBD1. Germline CDR1 and CDR2: KGHDR and SFDVKD. V lost 2 bases, J lost 4 bases, and 13 bases stayed unmatched. The CDR3 runs to 19 residues.

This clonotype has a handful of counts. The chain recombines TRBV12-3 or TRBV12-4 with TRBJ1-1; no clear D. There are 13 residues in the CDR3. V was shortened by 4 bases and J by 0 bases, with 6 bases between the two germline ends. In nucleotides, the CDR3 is TGTGCCAGCAGTTGGGCGGTGAACACTGAAGCTTTCTTT. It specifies CASSWAVNTEAFF.

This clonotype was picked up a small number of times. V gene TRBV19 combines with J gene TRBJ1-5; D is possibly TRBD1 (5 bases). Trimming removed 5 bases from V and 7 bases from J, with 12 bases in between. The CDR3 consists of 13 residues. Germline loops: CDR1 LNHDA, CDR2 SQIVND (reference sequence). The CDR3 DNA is TGTGCCAGTAGTCGGGACCCCAGGCAGCCCCAGCATTTT. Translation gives CASSRDPRQPQHF.

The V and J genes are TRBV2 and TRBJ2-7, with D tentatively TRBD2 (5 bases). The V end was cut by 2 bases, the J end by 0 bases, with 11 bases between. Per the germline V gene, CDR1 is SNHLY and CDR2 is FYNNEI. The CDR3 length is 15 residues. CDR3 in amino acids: CASSESRESSYEQYF. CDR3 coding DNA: TGTGCCAGCAGTGAATCAAGGGAGAGCTCCTACGAGCAGTACTTC.

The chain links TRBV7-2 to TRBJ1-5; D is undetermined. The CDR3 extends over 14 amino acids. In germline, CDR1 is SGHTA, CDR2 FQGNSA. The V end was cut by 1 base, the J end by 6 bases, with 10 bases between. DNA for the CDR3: TGTGCCAGCAGCTTAGGAGCGCGTTTTCAGCCCCAGCATTTT. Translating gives CASSLGARFQPQHF.

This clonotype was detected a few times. CDR3 in DNA: TGTGCCAGCAGCTCGACCCGGGACATTAACTATGGCTACACCTTC. As protein: CASSSTRDINYGYTF. The chain recombines TRBV7-8 with TRBJ1-2; D is perhaps TRBD1 (6 bases). CDR3 length: 15 amino acids. Germline CDR1 reads SGHVS; CDR2 reads FQNEAQ. Trimming stripped 4 bases from V and 1 base from J, with 13 bases between.

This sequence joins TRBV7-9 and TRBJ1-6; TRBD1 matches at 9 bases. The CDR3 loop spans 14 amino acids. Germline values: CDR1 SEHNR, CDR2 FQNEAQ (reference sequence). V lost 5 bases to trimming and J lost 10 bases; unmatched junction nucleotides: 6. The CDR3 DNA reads TGTGCCAGCAGCCTTGGGACAGGGAGATCACCCCTCCACTTT. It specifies CASSLGTGRSPLHF.

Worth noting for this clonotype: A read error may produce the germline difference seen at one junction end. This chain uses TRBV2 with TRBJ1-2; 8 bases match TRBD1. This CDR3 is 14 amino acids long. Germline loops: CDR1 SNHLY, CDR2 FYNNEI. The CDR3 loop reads CATSAPDRERGYTF. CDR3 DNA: TGTGCCACCAGTGCCCCGGACAGGGAGAGGGGCTACACCTTC.

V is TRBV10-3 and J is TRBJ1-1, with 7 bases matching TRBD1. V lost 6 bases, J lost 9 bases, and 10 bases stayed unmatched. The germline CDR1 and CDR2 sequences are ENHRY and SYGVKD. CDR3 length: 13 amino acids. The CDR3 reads CAISRSGGGQAFF. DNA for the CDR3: TGTGCCATCAGCCGCTCAGGGGGGGGGCAAGCTTTCTTT.

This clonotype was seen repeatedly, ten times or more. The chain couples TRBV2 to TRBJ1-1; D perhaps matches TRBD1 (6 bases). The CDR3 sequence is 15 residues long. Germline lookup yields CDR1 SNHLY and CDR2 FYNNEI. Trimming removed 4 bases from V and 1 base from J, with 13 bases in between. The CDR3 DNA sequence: TGTGCCAGCAGTGCCTCCTTGACAGGGAACACTGAAGCTTTCTTT. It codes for CASSASLTGNTEAFF.

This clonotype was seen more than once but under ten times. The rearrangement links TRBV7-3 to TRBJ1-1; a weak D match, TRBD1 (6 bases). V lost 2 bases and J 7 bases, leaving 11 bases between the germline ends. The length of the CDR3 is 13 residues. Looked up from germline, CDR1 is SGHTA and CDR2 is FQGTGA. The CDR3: CASSLWEGGEAFF. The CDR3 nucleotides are TGTGCCAGCAGCTTATGGGAGGGGGGTGAAGCTTTCTTT.